The following is a T cell receptor beta chain sequence with its context. Its cognate antigen is unknown. TCRdb's copy holds only in-frame clones and misses some; the assay was immunoSEQ multiplex PCR. The sample includes some 150,000 clones, 75% to 95% of them seen just once. This entry is derived from a study of T cell responses to AZD1222 COVID-19 vaccine. About the research overall: Some second doses came at about 4 weeks and others at about 12 weeks; these were pooled.

Overall study findings and caveats: Repertoires in all cases were sampled only once the peak T cell response had passed.

The source of this sequence is an adult in good health. The specimen was peripheral blood, collected on day 0 of AZD1222 vaccination.

CDR3 sequence (DNA): TGTGCCAGCAGTAACCGGGACAGGGGGCGGTACGAGCAGTACTTC. It is translated as CASSNRDRGRYEQYF. V is TRBV27 and J is TRBJ2-7; 12 bases align to TRBD1. CDR3 length: 15 residues. Germline V lookup: CDR1 MNHEY, CDR2 SMNVEV (reference sequence). J was trimmed by 4 bases and V by 5 bases; bases with no gene match: 6.